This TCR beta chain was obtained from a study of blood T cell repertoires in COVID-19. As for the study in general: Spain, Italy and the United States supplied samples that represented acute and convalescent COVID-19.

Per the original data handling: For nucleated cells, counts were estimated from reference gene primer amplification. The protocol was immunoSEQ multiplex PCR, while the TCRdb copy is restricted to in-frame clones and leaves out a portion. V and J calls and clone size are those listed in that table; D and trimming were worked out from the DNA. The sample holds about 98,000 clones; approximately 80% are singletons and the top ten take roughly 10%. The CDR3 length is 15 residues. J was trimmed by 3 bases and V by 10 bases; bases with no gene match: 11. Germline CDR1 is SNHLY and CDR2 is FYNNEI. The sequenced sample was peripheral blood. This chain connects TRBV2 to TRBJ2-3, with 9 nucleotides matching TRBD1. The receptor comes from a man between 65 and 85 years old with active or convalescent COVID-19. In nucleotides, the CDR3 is TGTGCCAAGATAGGACAGGGGATGGGGACAGATACGCAGTATTTT. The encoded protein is CAKIGQGMGTDTQYF. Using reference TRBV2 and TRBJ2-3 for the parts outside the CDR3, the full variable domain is EPEVTQTPSHQVTQMGQEVILRCVPISNHLYFYWYRQILGQKVEFLVSFYNNEISEKSEIFDDQFSVERPDGSNFTLKIRSTKLEDSAMYFCAKIGQGMGTDTQYFGPGTRLTVL.